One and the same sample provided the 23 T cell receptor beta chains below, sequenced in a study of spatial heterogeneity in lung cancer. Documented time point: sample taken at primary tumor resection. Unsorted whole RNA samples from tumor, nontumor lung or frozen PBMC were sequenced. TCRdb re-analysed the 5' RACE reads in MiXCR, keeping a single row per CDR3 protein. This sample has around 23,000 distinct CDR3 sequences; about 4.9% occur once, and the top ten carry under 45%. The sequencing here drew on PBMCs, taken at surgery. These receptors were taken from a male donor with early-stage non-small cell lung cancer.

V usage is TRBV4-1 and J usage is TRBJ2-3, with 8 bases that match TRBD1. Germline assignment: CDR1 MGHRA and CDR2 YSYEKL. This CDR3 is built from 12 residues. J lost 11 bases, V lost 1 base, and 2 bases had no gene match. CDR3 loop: CASSQGGTGQYF. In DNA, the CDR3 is TGCGCCAGCAGCCAAGGAGGGACAGGGCAGTATTTT.

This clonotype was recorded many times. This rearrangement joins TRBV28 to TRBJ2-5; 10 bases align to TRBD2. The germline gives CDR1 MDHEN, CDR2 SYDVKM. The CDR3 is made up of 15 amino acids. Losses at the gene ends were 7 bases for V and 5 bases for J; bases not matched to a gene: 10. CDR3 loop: CASTGGGLAAETQYF. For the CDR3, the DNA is TGTGCCAGCACAGGTGGTGGACTAGCGGCCGAGACCCAGTACTTC.

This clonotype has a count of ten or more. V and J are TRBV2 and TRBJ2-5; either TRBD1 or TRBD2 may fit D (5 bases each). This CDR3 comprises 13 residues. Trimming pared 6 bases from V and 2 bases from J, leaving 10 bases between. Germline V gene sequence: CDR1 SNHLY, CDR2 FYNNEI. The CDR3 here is CASRGTRQETQYF. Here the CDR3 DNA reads TGTGCCAGCAGAGGGACCAGACAAGAGACCCAGTACTTC.

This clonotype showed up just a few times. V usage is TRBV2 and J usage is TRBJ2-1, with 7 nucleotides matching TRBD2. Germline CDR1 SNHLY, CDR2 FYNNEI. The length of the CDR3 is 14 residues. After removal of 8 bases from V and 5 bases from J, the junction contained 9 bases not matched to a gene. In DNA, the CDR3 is TGTGCCAGCGTGAAAAGCGGGATTGACAATGAGCAGTTCTTC. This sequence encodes CASVKSGIDNEQFF.

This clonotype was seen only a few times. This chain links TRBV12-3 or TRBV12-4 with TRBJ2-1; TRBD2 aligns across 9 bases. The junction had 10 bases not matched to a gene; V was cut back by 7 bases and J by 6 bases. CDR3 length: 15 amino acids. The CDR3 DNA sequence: TGTGCCAGCATCATAATGGCGGGGGGGCCCAATGAGCAGTTCTTC. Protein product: CASIIMAGGPNEQFF.

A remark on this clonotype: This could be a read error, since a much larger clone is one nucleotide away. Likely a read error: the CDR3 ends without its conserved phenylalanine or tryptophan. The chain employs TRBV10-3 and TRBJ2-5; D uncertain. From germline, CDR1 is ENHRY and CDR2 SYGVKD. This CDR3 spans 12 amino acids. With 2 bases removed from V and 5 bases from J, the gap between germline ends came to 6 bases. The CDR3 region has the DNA TGTGCCATCAGTGAGATGGGGGAGACCCAGTACTCC. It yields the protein CAISEMGETQYS.

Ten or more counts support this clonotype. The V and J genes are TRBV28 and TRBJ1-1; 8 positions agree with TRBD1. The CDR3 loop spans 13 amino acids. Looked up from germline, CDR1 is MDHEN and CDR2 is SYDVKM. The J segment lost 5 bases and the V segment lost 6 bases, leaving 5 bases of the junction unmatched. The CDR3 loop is CASRPQGGTEAFF. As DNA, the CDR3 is TGTGCCAGCAGACCACAGGGGGGGACTGAAGCTTTCTTT. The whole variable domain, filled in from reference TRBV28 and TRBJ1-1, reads DVKVTQSSRYLVKRTGEKVFLECVQDMDHENMFWYRQDPGLGLRLIYFSYDVKMKEKGDIPEGYSVSREKKERFSLILESASTNQTSMYLCASRPQGGTEAFFGQGTRLTVV.

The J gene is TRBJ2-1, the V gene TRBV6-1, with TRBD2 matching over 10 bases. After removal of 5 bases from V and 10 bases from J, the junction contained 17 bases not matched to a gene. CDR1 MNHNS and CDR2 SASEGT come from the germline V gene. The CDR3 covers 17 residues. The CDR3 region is CASSYFKGLARPQEQFF. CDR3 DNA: TGTGCCAGCAGTTACTTTAAGGGACTAGCGCGGCCCCAAGAGCAGTTCTTC.

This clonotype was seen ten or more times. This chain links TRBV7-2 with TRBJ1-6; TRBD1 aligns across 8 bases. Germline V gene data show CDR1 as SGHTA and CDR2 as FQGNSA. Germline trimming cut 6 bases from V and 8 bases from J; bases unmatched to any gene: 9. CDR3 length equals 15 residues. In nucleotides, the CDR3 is TGTGCCAGCAGGGTCCAACAGGGGGTGGATTCACCCCTCCACTTT. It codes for CASRVQQGVDSPLHF.

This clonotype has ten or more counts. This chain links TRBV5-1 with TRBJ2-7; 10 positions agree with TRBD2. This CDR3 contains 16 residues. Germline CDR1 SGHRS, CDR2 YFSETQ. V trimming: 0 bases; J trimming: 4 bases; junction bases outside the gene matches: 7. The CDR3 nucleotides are TGCGCCAGCAGCTTGGATGATCCTAGCGGGGGATACGAGCAGTACTTC. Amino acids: CASSLDDPSGGYEQYF.

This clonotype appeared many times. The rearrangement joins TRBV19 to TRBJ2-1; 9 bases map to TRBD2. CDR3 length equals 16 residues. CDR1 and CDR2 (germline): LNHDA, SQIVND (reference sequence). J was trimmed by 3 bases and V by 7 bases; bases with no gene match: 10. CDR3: CASIPQGTSSYNEQFF. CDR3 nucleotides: TGTGCCAGTATCCCCCAGGGGACTAGCAGCTACAATGAGCAGTTCTTC.

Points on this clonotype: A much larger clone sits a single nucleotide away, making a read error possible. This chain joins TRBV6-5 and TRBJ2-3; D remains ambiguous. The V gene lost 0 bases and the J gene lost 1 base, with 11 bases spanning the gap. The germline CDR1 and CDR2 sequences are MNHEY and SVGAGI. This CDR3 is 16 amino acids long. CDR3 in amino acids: CASSYSIAGGTDTQYF. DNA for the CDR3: TGTGCCAGCAGTTACTCGATAGCCGGTGGCACAGATACGCAGTATTTT.

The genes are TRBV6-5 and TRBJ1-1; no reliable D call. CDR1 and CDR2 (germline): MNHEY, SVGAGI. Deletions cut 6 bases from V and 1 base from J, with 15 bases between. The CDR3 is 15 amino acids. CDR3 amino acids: CASSSLATRNTEAFF. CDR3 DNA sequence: TGTGCCAGCAGCTCCCTCGCCACCCGGAACACTGAAGCTTTCTTT.

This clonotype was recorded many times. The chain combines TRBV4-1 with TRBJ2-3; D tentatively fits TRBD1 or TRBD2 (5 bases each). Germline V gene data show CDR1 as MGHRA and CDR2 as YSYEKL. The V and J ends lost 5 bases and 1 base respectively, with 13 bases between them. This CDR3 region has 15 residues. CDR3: CASSSRRDGTDTQYF. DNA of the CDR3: TGCGCCAGCAGCTCCCGCCGGGACGGCACAGATACGCAGTATTTT.

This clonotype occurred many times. The CDR3 reads CASSTDRTGVQYF. The CDR3 DNA follows: TGTGCCAGTAGTACAGACCGGACGGGAGTGCAGTACTTC. The chain uses TRBV19 and TRBJ2-7; D is perhaps TRBD2 (6 bases). Trimming removed 4 bases at V and 9 bases at J, with 16 bases between. The CDR3 consists of 13 residues. The germline gives CDR1 LNHDA, CDR2 SQIVND (reference sequence).

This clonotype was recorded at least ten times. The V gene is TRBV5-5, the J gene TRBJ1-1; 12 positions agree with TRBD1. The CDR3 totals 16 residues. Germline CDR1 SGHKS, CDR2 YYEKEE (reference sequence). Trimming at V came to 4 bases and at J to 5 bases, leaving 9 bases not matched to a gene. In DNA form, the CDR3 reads TGTGCCAGCAGCCGGGGACAGGGGGCGATTACGACTGAAGCTTTCTTT. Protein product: CASSRGQGAITTEAFF. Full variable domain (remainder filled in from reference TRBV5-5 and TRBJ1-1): DAGVTQSPTHLIKTRGQQVTLRCSPISGHKSVSWYQQVLGQGPQFIFQYYEKEERGRGNFPDRFSARQFPNYSSELNVNALLLGDSALYLCASSRGQGAITTEAFFGQGTRLTVV.

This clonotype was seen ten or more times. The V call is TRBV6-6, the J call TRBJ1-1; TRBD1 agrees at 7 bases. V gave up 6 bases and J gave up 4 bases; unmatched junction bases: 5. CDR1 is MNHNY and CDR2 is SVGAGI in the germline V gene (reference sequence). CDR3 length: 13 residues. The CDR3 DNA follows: TGTGCCAGCAGCGACAGGGAGGCCACTGAAGCTTTCTTT. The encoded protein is CASSDREATEAFF.

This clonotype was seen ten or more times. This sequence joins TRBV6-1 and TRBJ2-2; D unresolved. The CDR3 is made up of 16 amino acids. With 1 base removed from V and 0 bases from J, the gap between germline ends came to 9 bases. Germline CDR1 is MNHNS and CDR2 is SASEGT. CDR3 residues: CASSEVALANTGELFF. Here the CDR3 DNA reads TGTGCCAGCAGTGAAGTGGCCCTAGCGAACACCGGGGAGCTGTTTTTT.

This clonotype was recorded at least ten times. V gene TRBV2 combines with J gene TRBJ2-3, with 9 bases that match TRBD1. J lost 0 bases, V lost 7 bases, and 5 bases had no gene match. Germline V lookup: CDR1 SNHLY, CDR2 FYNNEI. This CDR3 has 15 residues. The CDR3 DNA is TGTGCCAGCACGGGACAGGGCCCTAGCACAGATACGCAGTATTTT. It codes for CASTGQGPSTDTQYF.

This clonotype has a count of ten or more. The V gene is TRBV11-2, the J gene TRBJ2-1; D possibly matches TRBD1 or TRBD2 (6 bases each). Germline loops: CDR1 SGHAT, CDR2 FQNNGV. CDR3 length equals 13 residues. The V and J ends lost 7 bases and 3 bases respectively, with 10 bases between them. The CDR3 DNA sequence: TGTGCCAGCACCGAGGGGGGCTACAATGAGCAGTTCTTC. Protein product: CASTEGGYNEQFF.

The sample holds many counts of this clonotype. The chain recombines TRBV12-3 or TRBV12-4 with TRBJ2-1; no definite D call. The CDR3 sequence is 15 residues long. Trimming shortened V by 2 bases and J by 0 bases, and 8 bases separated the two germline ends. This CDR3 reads CASSLLPLSYNEQFF. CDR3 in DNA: TGTGCCAGCAGTTTATTACCCCTCTCCTACAATGAGCAGTTCTTC.

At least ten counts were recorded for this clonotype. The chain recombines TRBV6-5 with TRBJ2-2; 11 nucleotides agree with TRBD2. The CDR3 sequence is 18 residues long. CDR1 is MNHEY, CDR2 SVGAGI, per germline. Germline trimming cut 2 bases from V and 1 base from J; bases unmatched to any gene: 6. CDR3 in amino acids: CASSYRLAGYLNTGELFF. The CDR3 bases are TGTGCCAGCAGTTACCGACTAGCGGGGTATTTGAACACCGGGGAGCTGTTTTTT.

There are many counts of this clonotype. The CDR3 DNA follows: TGTGCCAGCAGTGGGACAGGGGGTTATCAGCCCCAGCATTTT. Residues: CASSGTGGYQPQHF. V usage is TRBV6-2 or TRBV6-3 and J usage is TRBJ1-5; 11 bases line up with TRBD1. V lost 5 bases and J lost 5; bases outside the gene matches: 2. CDR3 size: 14 residues. Germline V gene sequence: CDR1 MNHEY, CDR2 SVGEGT.